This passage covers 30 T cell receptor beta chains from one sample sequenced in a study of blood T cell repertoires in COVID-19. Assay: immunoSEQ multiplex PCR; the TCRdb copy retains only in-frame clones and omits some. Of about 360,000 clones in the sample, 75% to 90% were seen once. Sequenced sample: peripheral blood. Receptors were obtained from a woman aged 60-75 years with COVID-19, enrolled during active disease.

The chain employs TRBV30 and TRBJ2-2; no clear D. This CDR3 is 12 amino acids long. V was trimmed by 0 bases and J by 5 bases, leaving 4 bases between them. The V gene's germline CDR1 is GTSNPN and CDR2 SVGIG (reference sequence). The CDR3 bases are TGTGCCTGGAGTGTACGGACCGGGGAGCTGTTTTTT. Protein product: CAWSVRTGELFF.

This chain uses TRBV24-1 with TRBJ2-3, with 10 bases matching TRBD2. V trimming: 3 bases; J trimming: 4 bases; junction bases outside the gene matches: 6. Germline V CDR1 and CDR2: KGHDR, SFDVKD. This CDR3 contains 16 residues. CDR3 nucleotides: TGTGCCACCAGTGATGCAACTAGCGGGGACCCAGATACGCAGTATTTT. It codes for CATSDATSGDPDTQYF.

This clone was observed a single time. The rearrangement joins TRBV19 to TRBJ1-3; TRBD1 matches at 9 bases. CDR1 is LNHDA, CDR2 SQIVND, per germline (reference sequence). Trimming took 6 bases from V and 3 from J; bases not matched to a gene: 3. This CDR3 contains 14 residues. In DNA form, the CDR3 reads TGTGCCAGTAGCCGGACAGGGGATGGAAACACCATATATTTT. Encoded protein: CASSRTGDGNTIYF. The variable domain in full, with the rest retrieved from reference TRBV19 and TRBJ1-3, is DGGITQSPKYLFRKEGQNVTLSCEQNLNHDAMYWYRQDPGQGLRLIYYSQIVNDFQKGDIAEGYSVSREKKESFPLTVTSAQKNPTAFYLCASSRTGDGNTIYFGEGSWLTVV.

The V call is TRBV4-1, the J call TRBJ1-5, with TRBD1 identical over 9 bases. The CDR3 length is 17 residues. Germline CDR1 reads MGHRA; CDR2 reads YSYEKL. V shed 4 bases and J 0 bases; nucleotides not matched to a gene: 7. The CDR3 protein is CASSPKDRGNSNQPQHF. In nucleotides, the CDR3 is TGCGCCAGCAGCCCCAAGGACAGGGGAAATAGCAATCAGCCCCAGCATTTT.

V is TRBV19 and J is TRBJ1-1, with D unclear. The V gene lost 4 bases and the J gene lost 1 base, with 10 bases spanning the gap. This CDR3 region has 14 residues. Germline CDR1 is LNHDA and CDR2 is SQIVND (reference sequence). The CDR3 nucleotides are TGTGCCAGTAGTACCCCCGGTCGGAACACTGAAGCTTTCTTT. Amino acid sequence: CASSTPGRNTEAFF.

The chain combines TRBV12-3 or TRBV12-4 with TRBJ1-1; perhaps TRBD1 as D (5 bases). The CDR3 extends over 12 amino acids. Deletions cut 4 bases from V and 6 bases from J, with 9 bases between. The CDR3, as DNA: TGTGCCAGCAGTTCCAGGGTTCCTGAAGCTTTCTTT. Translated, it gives CASSSRVPEAFF.

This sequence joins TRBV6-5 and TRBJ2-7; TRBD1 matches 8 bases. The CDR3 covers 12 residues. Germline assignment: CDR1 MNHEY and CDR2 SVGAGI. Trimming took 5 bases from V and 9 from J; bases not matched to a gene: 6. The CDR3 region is CASSRGTGLQYF. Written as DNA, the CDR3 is TGTGCCAGCAGTCGAGGGACAGGTCTGCAGTACTTC.

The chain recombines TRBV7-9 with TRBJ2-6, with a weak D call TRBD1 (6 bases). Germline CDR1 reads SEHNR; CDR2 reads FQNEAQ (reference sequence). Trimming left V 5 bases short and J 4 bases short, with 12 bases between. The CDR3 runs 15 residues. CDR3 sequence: CASSRSGVGANVLTF. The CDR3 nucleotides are TGTGCCAGCAGCCGATCAGGGGTAGGGGCCAACGTCCTGACTTTC. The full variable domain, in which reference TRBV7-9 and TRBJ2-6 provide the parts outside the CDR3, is DTGVSQNPRHKITKRGQNVTFRCDPISEHNRLYWYRQTLGQGPEFLTYFQNEAQLEKSRLLSDRFSAERPKGSFSTLEIQRTEQGDSAMYLCASSRSGVGANVLTFGAGSRLTVL.

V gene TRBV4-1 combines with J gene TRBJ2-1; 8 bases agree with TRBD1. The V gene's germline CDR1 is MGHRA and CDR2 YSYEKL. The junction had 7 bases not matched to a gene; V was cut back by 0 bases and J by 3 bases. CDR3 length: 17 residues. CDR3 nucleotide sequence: TGCGCCAGCAGCCAAGAGAGGGGTACAGGGGGCTACAATGAGCAGTTCTTC. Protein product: CASSQERGTGGYNEQFF.

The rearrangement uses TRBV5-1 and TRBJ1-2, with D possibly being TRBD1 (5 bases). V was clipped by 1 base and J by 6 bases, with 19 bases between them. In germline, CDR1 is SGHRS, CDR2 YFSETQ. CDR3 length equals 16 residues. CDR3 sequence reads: CASSLILRGSLHGYTF. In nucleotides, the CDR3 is TGCGCCAGCAGCTTGATATTAAGGGGCTCCCTGCATGGCTACACCTTC.

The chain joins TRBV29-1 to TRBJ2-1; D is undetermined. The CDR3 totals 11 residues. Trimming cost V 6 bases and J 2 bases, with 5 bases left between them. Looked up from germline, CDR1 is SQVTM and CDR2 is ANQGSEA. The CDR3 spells CSVLAYNEQFF. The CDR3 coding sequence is TGCAGCGTCTTAGCCTACAATGAGCAGTTCTTC.

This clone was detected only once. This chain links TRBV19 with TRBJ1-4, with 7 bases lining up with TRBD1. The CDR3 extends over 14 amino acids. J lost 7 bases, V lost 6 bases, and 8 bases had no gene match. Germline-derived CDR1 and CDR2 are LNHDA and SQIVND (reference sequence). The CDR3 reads CASRNAQGGEKLFF. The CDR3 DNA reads TGTGCCAGTAGAAATGCCCAGGGGGGTGAAAAACTGTTTTTT.

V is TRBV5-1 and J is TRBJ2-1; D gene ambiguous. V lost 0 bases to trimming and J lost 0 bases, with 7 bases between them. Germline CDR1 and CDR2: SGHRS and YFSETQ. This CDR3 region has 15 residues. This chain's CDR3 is CASSLDTVSYNEQFF. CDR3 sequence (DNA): TGCGCCAGCAGCTTGGATACTGTCTCCTACAATGAGCAGTTCTTC.

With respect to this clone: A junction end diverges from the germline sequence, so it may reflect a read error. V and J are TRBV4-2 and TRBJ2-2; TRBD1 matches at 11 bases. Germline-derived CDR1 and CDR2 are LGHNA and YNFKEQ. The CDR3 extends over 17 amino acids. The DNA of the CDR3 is TGTGCCAGCAGCCAAGATGGACAGGGGGCGAATACCGGGGAGCTGTTTTTT. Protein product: CASSQDGQGANTGELFF.

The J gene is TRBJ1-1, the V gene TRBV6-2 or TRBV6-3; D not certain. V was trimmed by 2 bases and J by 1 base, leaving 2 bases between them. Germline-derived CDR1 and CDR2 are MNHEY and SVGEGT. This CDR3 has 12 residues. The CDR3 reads CASSYQNTEAFF. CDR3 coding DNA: TGTGCCAGCAGTTACCAGAACACTGAAGCTTTCTTT.

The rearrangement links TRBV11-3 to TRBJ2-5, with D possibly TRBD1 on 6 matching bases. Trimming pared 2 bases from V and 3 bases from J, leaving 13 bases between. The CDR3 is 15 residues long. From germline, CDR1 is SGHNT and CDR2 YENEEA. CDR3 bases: TGTGCCAGCAGCTTATCCACAGGGTTCGAAGAGACCCAGTACTTC. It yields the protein CASSLSTGFEETQYF.

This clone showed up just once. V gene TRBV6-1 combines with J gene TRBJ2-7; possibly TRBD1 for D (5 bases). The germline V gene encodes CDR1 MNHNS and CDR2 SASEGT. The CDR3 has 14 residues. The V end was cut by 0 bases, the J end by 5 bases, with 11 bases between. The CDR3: CASSEAGRAHEQYF. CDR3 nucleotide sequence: TGTGCCAGCAGTGAAGCGGGCAGGGCCCACGAGCAGTACTTC.

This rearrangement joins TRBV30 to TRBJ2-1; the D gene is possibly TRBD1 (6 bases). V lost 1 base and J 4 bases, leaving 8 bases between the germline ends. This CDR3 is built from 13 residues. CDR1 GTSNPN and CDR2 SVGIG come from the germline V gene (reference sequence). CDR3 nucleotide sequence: TGTGCCTGGAGTGACCAGGGGTACAATGAGCAGTTCTTC. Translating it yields CAWSDQGYNEQFF.

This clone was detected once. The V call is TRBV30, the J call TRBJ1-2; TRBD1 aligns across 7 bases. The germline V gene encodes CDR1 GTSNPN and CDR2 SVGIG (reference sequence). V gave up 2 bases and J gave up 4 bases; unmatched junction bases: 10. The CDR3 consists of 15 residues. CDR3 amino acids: CAWSRRGHGTYGYTF. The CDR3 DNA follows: TGTGCCTGGAGTCGTAGGGGGCACGGGACCTATGGCTACACCTTC.

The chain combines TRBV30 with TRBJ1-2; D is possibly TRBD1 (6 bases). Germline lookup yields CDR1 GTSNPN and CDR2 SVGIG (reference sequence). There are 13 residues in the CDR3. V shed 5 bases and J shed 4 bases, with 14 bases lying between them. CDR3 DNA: TGTGCCTGGGCGAGACAGGTGGGCTATGGCTACACCTTC. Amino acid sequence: CAWARQVGYGYTF.

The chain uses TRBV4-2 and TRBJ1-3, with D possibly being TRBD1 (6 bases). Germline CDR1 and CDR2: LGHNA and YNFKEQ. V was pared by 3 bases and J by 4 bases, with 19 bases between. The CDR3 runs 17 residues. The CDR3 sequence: CASSHPGSGEGGNTIYF. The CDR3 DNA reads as TGTGCCAGCAGCCACCCCGGGTCAGGGGAGGGAGGAAACACCATATATTTT.

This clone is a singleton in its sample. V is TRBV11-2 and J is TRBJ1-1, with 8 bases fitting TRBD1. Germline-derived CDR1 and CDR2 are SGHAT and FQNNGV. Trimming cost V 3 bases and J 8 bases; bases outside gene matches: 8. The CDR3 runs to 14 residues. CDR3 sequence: CASSFVQGAEEAFF. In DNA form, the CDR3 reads TGTGCCAGCAGCTTCGTTCAGGGGGCGGAAGAAGCTTTCTTT. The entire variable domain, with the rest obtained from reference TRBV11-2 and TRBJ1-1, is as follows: EAGVAQSPRYKIIEKRQSVAFWCNPISGHATLYWYQQILGQGPKLLIQFQNNGVVDDSQLPKDRFSAERLKGVDSTLKIQPAKLEDSAVYLCASSFVQGAEEAFFGQGTRLTVV.

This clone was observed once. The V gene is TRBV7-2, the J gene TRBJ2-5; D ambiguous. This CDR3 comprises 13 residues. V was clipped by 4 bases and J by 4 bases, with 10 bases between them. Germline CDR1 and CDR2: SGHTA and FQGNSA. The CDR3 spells CASSSGLRETQYF. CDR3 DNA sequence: TGTGCCAGCAGCTCGGGTCTGCGAGAGACCCAGTACTTC.

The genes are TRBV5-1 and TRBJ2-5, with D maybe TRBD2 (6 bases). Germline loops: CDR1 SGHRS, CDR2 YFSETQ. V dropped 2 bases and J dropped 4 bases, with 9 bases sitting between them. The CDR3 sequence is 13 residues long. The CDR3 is CASSFGGRETQYF. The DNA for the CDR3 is TGCGCCAGCAGCTTTGGGGGGAGAGAGACCCAGTACTTC.

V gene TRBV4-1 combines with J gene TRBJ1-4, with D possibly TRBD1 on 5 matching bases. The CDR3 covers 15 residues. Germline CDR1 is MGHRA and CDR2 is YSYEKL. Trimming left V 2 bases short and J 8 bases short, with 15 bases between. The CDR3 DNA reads TGCGCCAGCAGCCAAACAGGTTTTTTAGGGGAAAAACTGTTTTTT. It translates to CASSQTGFLGEKLFF.

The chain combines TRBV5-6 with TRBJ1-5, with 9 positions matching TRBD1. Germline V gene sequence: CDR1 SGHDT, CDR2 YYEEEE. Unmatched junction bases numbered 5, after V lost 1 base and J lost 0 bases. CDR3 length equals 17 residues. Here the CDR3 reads CASSLNRGLDSNQPQHF. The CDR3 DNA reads TGTGCCAGCAGCTTGAACAGGGGGCTCGATAGCAATCAGCCCCAGCATTTT.

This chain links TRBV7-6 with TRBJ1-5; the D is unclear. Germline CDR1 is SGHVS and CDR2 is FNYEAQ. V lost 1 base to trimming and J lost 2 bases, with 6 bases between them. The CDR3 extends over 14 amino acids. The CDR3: CASSLDTGNQPQHF. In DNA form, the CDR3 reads TGTGCCAGCAGCTTAGACACAGGCAATCAGCCCCAGCATTTT.

This CDR3 is CASTPMRTFGGYTF. CDR3 DNA sequence: TGTGCCAGTACACCCATGAGGACATTCGGTGGCTACACCTTC. V is TRBV19 and J is TRBJ1-2; tentatively, D is TRBD1 (5 bases). V lost 7 bases and J lost 7, with 19 bases in between. The CDR3 has 14 residues. Looked up from germline, CDR1 is LNHDA and CDR2 is SQIVND (reference sequence).

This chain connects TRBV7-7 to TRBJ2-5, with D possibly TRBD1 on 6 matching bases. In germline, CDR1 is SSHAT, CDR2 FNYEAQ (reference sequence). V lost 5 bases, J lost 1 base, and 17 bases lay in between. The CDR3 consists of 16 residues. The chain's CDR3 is CASSRVQGSFQETQYF. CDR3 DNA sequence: TGTGCCAGCAGCCGGGTACAGGGAAGCTTCCAAGAGACCCAGTACTTC.

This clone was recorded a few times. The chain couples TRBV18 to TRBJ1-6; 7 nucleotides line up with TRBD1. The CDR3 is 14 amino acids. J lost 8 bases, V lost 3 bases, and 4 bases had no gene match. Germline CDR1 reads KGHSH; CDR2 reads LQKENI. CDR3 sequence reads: CASSPTGFDSPLHF. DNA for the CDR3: TGTGCCAGCTCACCGACAGGGTTCGATTCACCCCTCCACTTT.